The 27 T cell receptor beta chains below were found in one sample sequenced in a study of blood T cell repertoires in COVID-19. Clones were read by immunoSEQ multiplex PCR, and TCRdb kept only the in-frame ones, dropping some. The profile covers about 260,000 clones, with 70% to 90% appearing a single time and around 1.3% taken by the ten largest. Sequencing used PBMCs or T cells enriched from blood (not recorded which). The receptor set was obtained from a woman aged 40 to 49 with acute COVID-19.

The rearrangement joins TRBV25-1 to TRBJ1-2, with D maybe TRBD1 (5 bases). This CDR3 comprises 14 residues. Germline assignment: CDR1 MGHDK and CDR2 SYGVNS. Trimming left V 1 base short and J 4 bases short, with 10 bases between. CDR3 amino acids: CASSESQGRYGYTF. DNA for the CDR3: TGTGCCAGCAGTGAATCTCAGGGTCGCTATGGCTACACCTTC.

This chain joins TRBV19 and TRBJ1-2, with a weak D call TRBD1 (6 bases). The CDR3 sequence is 13 residues long. Germline V gene data show CDR1 as LNHDA and CDR2 as SQIVND (reference sequence). V was shortened by 8 bases and J by 3 bases, with 13 bases between the two germline ends. The CDR3 is CASWDTYYYGYTF. The CDR3 DNA sequence: TGTGCCAGTTGGGACACTTACTACTATGGCTACACCTTC.

As for this clone: The identical CDR3 is also encoded by other nucleotide sequences in the sample. The chain couples TRBV24-1 to TRBJ1-3, with a possible D match to TRBD1 (6 bases). The germline V and J ends were trimmed by 4 bases and 1 base, with 10 bases remaining between them. CDR3 length equals 15 residues. The germline V gene encodes CDR1 KGHDR and CDR2 SFDVKD. The CDR3 loop is CATSDPQGSGNTIYF. For the CDR3, the DNA is TGTGCCACCAGTGACCCACAGGGTTCTGGAAACACCATATATTTT.

This chain joins TRBV18 and TRBJ1-3, with 8 bases matching TRBD1. This CDR3 has 15 amino acids. The germline CDR1 and CDR2 sequences are KGHSH and LQKENI. The ends lost 3 bases at V and 3 bases at J; junction bases unmatched: 4. The DNA of the CDR3 is TGTGCCAGCTCACCTTCAGGGGGCCTTGGAAACACCATATATTTT. Residues: CASSPSGGLGNTIYF.

In the case of this clone: The identical CDR3 is also encoded by other nucleotide sequences in the sample. The chain joins TRBV5-1 to TRBJ1-4; D gene ambiguous. Germline-derived CDR1 and CDR2 are SGHRS and YFSETQ. The CDR3 extends over 14 amino acids. Trimming removed 2 bases at V and 3 bases at J, with 8 bases between. CDR3 nucleotides: TGCGCCAGCAGCTTAGGCGGGGCTAATGAAAAACTGTTTTTT. This gives the protein CASSLGGANEKLFF.

V is TRBV19 and J is TRBJ1-2; possibly TRBD1 for D (5 bases). V was shortened by 2 bases and J by 1 base, with 11 bases between the two germline ends. Germline CDR1 is LNHDA and CDR2 is SQIVND (reference sequence). This CDR3 region has 15 residues. CDR3: CASSIWGRDNYGYTF. For the CDR3, the DNA is TGTGCCAGTAGTATATGGGGCAGGGATAACTATGGCTACACCTTC. The variable domain in full, completed from reference TRBV19 and TRBJ1-2, reads DGGITQSPKYLFRKEGQNVTLSCEQNLNHDAMYWYRQDPGQGLRLIYYSQIVNDFQKGDIAEGYSVSREKKESFPLTVTSAQKNPTAFYLCASSIWGRDNYGYTFGSGTRLTVV.

The gene calls are TRBV28 and TRBJ1-2, with 7 bases identical to TRBD1. Germline-derived CDR1 and CDR2 are MDHEN and SYDVKM. Losses at the gene ends were 8 bases for V and 3 bases for J; bases not matched to a gene: 9. This CDR3 has 14 amino acids. The CDR3 DNA is TGTGCCAGCGGGCAAATACAGGGGTACTATGGCTACACCTTC. Translated, it gives CASGQIQGYYGYTF.

This rearrangement joins TRBV7-2 to TRBJ1-3; 8 bases are a match to TRBD1. Trimming removed 1 base from V and 2 bases from J; junction bases left unmatched: 4. The CDR3 runs to 16 residues. From germline, CDR1 is SGHTA and CDR2 FQGNSA. This CDR3 reads CASSLGPQGAGNTIYF. For the CDR3, the DNA is TGTGCCAGCAGCTTAGGTCCACAGGGGGCTGGAAACACCATATATTTT.

This clone was recorded only once. The chain uses TRBV5-4 and TRBJ1-1, with unresolved D. Trimming shortened V by 0 bases and J by 3 bases, and 3 bases separated the two germline ends. This CDR3 is 12 amino acids long. The germline gives CDR1 SGHNT, CDR2 YYREEE (reference sequence). The CDR3 DNA follows: TGTGCCAGCAGCTTGGCGTACACTGAAGCTTTCTTT. This gives the protein CASSLAYTEAFF.

This chain uses TRBV18 with TRBJ2-1, with a weak D call TRBD1 (6 bases). Germline loops: CDR1 KGHSH, CDR2 LQKENI. CDR3 length equals 13 residues. The germline V and J ends were trimmed by 3 bases and 12 bases, with 15 bases remaining between them. The CDR3 nucleotides are TGTGCCAGCTCACCCTCGACAGGTCTATCGCAGTTCTTC. It is translated as CASSPSTGLSQFF.

This clone has just a few counts. This chain joins TRBV9 and TRBJ1-2; 10 bases fit TRBD1. The CDR3 covers 14 residues. The trim removed 2 bases at V and 4 bases at J, leaving 2 bases unmatched. Germline V gene lookup returns CDR1 SGDLS and CDR2 YYNGEE. The CDR3 sequence: CASSVTGGTYGYTF. The CDR3 coding sequence is TGTGCCAGCAGCGTGACAGGGGGCACCTATGGCTACACCTTC.

The rearrangement uses TRBV19 and TRBJ1-1; tentatively, D is TRBD1 (5 bases). The V gene's germline CDR1 is LNHDA and CDR2 SQIVND (reference sequence). The germline V and J ends were trimmed by 1 base and 4 bases, with 13 bases remaining between them. The CDR3 covers 15 residues. CDR3 sequence: CASSIVGYRSTEAFF. DNA for the CDR3: TGTGCCAGTAGTATAGTGGGGTACAGGTCCACTGAAGCTTTCTTT. The entire variable domain, with the rest obtained from reference TRBV19 and TRBJ1-1, is as follows: DGGITQSPKYLFRKEGQNVTLSCEQNLNHDAMYWYRQDPGQGLRLIYYSQIVNDFQKGDIAEGYSVSREKKESFPLTVTSAQKNPTAFYLCASSIVGYRSTEAFFGQGTRLTVV.

V usage is TRBV18 and J usage is TRBJ1-1; TRBD1 aligns across 9 bases. Trimming at V came to 4 bases and at J to 3 bases, leaving 0 bases not matched to a gene. Germline V lookup: CDR1 KGHSH, CDR2 LQKENI. The CDR3 extends over 13 amino acids. CDR3 DNA: TGTGCCAGCTCACGGACAGGGGACACTGAAGCTTTCTTT. Translating it yields CASSRTGDTEAFF.

V usage is TRBV27 and J usage is TRBJ2-1, with 10 bases lining up with TRBD2. The CDR3 consists of 17 residues. Germline V lookup: CDR1 MNHEY, CDR2 SMNVEV (reference sequence). Unmatched junction bases numbered 10, after V lost 6 bases and J lost 2 bases. CDR3: CASRAASGSFAYNEQFF. The CDR3 nucleotides read TGTGCCAGCAGGGCGGCTAGCGGGAGTTTCGCCTACAATGAGCAGTTCTTC.

This chain's CDR3 is CASSFPGGTNEKLFF. In DNA, the CDR3 is TGTGCCAGCAGTTTCCCGGGGGGGACTAATGAAAAACTGTTTTTT. The rearrangement links TRBV28 to TRBJ1-4; possible D gene TRBD1, 5 bases. The V end was cut by 3 bases, the J end by 2 bases, with 10 bases between. In germline, CDR1 is MDHEN, CDR2 SYDVKM. The CDR3 runs to 15 residues.

This chain connects TRBV18 to TRBJ1-2; TRBD1 agrees at 10 bases. V lost 5 bases to trimming and J lost 8 bases; unmatched junction nucleotides: 5. CDR1 KGHSH and CDR2 LQKENI come from the germline V gene. The CDR3 consists of 13 residues. DNA of the CDR3: TGTGCCAGCTCAGGCGGGACAGGGGACGGCTACACCTTC. Its protein product is CASSGGTGDGYTF.

This clone came up a few times. The V gene is TRBV12-3 or TRBV12-4, the J gene TRBJ1-2; 7 nucleotides agree with TRBD1. Trimming cost V 6 bases and J 4 bases; bases outside gene matches: 5. The CDR3 runs 13 residues. The CDR3 is CASRRQGGYGYTF. CDR3 DNA: TGTGCCAGCAGGCGACAGGGAGGCTATGGCTACACCTTC.

This chain links TRBV29-1 with TRBJ2-1, with D maybe TRBD2 (6 bases). V was cut by 4 bases and J by 7 bases, with 11 bases left in between. Per germline, CDR1 SQVTM and CDR2 ANQGSEA. The CDR3 sequence is 12 residues long. The CDR3 loop reads CSVVTGRNEQFF. In DNA form, the CDR3 reads TGCAGCGTTGTAACGGGGAGGAATGAGCAGTTCTTC.

V gene TRBV7-9 combines with J gene TRBJ2-1; D is uncertain. This CDR3 has 14 residues. V was cut by 1 base and J by 4 bases, with 8 bases left in between. CDR1 SEHNR and CDR2 FQNEAQ come from the germline V gene (reference sequence). The CDR3 loop is CASSLDGGYNEQFF. For the CDR3, the DNA is TGTGCCAGCAGCTTAGACGGCGGTTACAATGAGCAGTTCTTC.

A few counts support this clone. This rearrangement joins TRBV5-6 to TRBJ2-3, with D possibly TRBD2 on 6 matching bases. Germline lookup yields CDR1 SGHDT and CDR2 YYEEEE. The CDR3 consists of 16 residues. The V end lost 0 bases, the J end lost 1 base, and 12 bases lay between the germline ends. The CDR3 region is CASSLVRDFRTDTQYF. In DNA, the CDR3 is TGTGCCAGCAGCTTGGTCCGGGACTTCCGCACAGATACGCAGTATTTT.

The J gene is TRBJ2-1, the V gene TRBV18, with D perhaps TRBD1 (5 bases). The V end was cut by 4 bases, the J end by 5 bases, with 12 bases between. The CDR3 runs to 14 residues. Looked up from germline, CDR1 is KGHSH and CDR2 is LQKENI. CDR3 sequence: CASSLLRQNNEQFF. The CDR3 DNA follows: TGTGCCAGCTCACTCCTGAGACAGAACAATGAGCAGTTCTTC.

This clone was recorded only once. The chain has TRBV3-1 (or the pseudogene TRBV3-2) and TRBJ2-2; 8 bases agree with TRBD2. Germline V gene sequence: CDR1 LGHDT, CDR2 YNNKEL (reference sequence). V shed 1 base, J shed 5 bases, and the junction held 3 bases outside the gene matches. The CDR3 is made up of 15 amino acids. The CDR3 nucleotides read TGTGCCAGCAGCCAAGGGGCGGGAGGAACCGGGGAGCTGTTTTTT. As protein: CASSQGAGGTGELFF.

The V call is TRBV9, the J call TRBJ1-1, with D maybe TRBD1 (6 bases). The CDR3 covers 15 residues. V shed 4 bases and J shed 4 bases, with 17 bases lying between them. Germline loops: CDR1 SGDLS, CDR2 YYNGEE. CDR3 protein: CASSTNREGSTEAFF. Here the CDR3 DNA reads TGTGCCAGCAGCACCAACAGGGAGGGCAGCACTGAAGCTTTCTTT.

The chain recombines TRBV6-1 with TRBJ1-3; maybe TRBD1 (6 bases). This CDR3 is 17 amino acids long. The germline V gene encodes CDR1 MNHNS and CDR2 SASEGT. Trimming removed 2 bases from V and 4 bases from J, with 18 bases in between. The CDR3 DNA follows: TGTGCCAGCAGTGAATTAGGTTCTGGACAGTTCGGAAACACCATATATTTT. Translation: CASSELGSGQFGNTIYF.

The rearrangement links TRBV24-1 to TRBJ2-3; D call uncertain. The CDR3 covers 11 residues. V was shortened by 4 bases and J by 6 bases, with 4 bases between the two germline ends. Germline V gene lookup returns CDR1 KGHDR and CDR2 SFDVKD. CDR3 coding DNA: TGTGCCACCAGTGAAGCTGATACGCAGTATTTT. Translation: CATSEADTQYF.

The DNA for the CDR3 is TGTGCCAGCAGCGTTGGGGTCGCCGGGACAGGGAGTCTAGAGACCCAGTACTTC. Its protein is CASSVGVAGTGSLETQYF. The chain uses TRBV9 and TRBJ2-5; TRBD1 aligns across 9 bases. The CDR3 spans 18 residues. V was pared by 2 bases and J by 4 bases, with 15 bases of the junction left unmatched. From germline, CDR1 is SGDLS and CDR2 YYNGEE.

This rearrangement joins TRBV28 to TRBJ2-4; D remains unclear. V gave up 3 bases and J gave up 0 bases, with 24 bases separating them. The CDR3 consists of 20 residues. Germline CDR1 and CDR2: MDHEN and SYDVKM. In DNA form, the CDR3 reads TGTGCCAGCAGTTTTATTCTTAGTACCCGGGTTACTCTAGCCAAAAACATTCAGTACTTC. Amino acid sequence: CASSFILSTRVTLAKNIQYF.